These 20 T cell receptor beta chains came from one sample sequenced in a study of blood T cell repertoires in COVID-19. TCRdb's table, derived via immunoSEQ multiplex PCR, lists solely in-frame clones and lacks some. This sample yields about 190,000 clones, of which 84% are seen a single time; around 5.5% belongs to the top ten. The sequencing input was peripheral blood. The receptor set was obtained from a woman in her 70s with active or convalescent COVID-19.

The chain couples TRBV29-1 to TRBJ2-1; 7 nucleotides agree with TRBD2. V dropped 0 bases and J dropped 7; count of bases not matched to a gene: 9. CDR1 SQVTM and CDR2 ANQGSEA come from the germline V gene. This CDR3 comprises 15 residues. CDR3 region: CSVEEVGGPRNEQFF. The CDR3 region has the DNA TGCAGCGTTGAAGAAGTGGGAGGGCCTCGGAATGAGCAGTTCTTC.

The chain couples TRBV28 to TRBJ1-4; no definite D call. V gave up 6 bases and J gave up 7 bases, with 9 bases separating them. The CDR3 totals 12 residues. Germline-derived CDR1 and CDR2 are MDHEN and SYDVKM. The CDR3 DNA follows: TGTGCCAGCAGCGGCAGACTTGAAAAACTGTTTTTT. This encodes CASSGRLEKLFF.

The chain has TRBV2 and TRBJ2-3; 7 nucleotides line up with TRBD2. CDR1 and CDR2 (germline): SNHLY, FYNNEI. The ends lost 8 bases at V and 4 bases at J; junction bases unmatched: 12. CDR3 size: 15 residues. CDR3 region: CASGGLEFISDTQYF. CDR3 bases: TGTGCCAGCGGCGGACTAGAGTTTATCTCAGATACGCAGTATTTT.

This chain links TRBV24-1 with TRBJ2-1; 8 bases are a match to TRBD1. The ends lost 4 bases at V and 7 bases at J; junction bases unmatched: 8. The CDR3 has 15 residues. Germline assignment: CDR1 KGHDR and CDR2 SFDVKD. CDR3 DNA: TGTGCCACCAGTGACGGACAGGGCCGTAGTAATGAGCAGTTCTTC. Protein product: CATSDGQGRSNEQFF.

This sequence joins TRBV19 and TRBJ2-4; maybe TRBD1 (8 bases). The V end was cut by 9 bases, the J end by 0 bases, with 24 bases between. This CDR3 contains 18 residues. Germline CDR1 reads LNHDA; CDR2 reads SQIVND (reference sequence). The CDR3 sequence: CASNSGTGGLIAKNIQYF. CDR3 nucleotides: TGTGCCAGCAACAGCGGGACAGGAGGACTAATAGCCAAAAACATTCAGTACTTC.

This rearrangement joins TRBV19 to TRBJ1-3; D call uncertain. The germline gives CDR1 LNHDA, CDR2 SQIVND (reference sequence). The ends were cut back, 7 bases at V and 4 bases at J, with 8 bases in the middle. The CDR3 runs to 12 residues. DNA of the CDR3: TGTGCCAGTAAGGGAGCCGGAAACACCATATATTTT. Encoded protein: CASKGAGNTIYF.

The V and J genes are TRBV6-6 and TRBJ2-7; no clear D. Germline values: CDR1 MNHNY, CDR2 SVGAGI (reference sequence). This CDR3 has 13 residues. V was clipped by 3 bases and J by 3 bases, with 9 bases between them. CDR3 nucleotide sequence: TGTGCCAGCAGTTATCAGACTTACTACGAGCAGTACTTC. Its translation is CASSYQTYYEQYF.

The chain recombines TRBV5-4 with TRBJ1-4; D unclear. Between the trimmed V and J ends, which lost 4 bases and 6 bases, there was a span of 19 bases. This CDR3 is 16 amino acids long. CDR1 and CDR2 (germline): SGHNT, YYREEE (reference sequence). The chain's CDR3 is CASSPHQGLEDEKLFF. CDR3 in DNA: TGTGCCAGCAGCCCTCACCAAGGGTTGGAGGATGAAAAACTGTTTTTT.

V and J are TRBV10-1 and TRBJ2-1; TRBD2 matches 12 bases. Germline V CDR1 and CDR2: WNHNN, SYGVQD (reference sequence). The CDR3 is 15 amino acids. V dropped 1 base and J dropped 10; count of bases not matched to a gene: 5. CDR3 bases: TGCGCCAGCAGTGAGTGGCCTAGCGGGAGGGCGGAGCAGTTCTTC. This encodes CASSEWPSGRAEQFF.

This clone was seen more than once but under ten times. The chain joins TRBV14 to TRBJ2-5, with 8 positions matching TRBD1. With V trimmed by 0 bases and J by 4 bases, 1 base remained unmatched. The CDR3 covers 14 residues. Germline lookup yields CDR1 SGHDN and CDR2 FVKESK. The CDR3 sequence: CASSQDRGRETQYF. CDR3 nucleotide sequence: TGTGCCAGCAGCCAAGACAGGGGGCGAGAGACCCAGTACTTC.

This CDR3 is CASSSGLVVIHEQYF. CDR3 coding DNA: TGTGCCAGCAGTTCCGGACTAGTGGTTATCCACGAGCAGTACTTC. The chain joins TRBV6-5 to TRBJ2-7, with 7 bases aligning to TRBD2. The CDR3 contains 15 residues. Per the germline V gene, CDR1 is MNHEY and CDR2 is SVGAGI. Trimming at V came to 4 bases and at J to 5 bases, leaving 11 bases not matched to a gene.

The chain joins TRBV11-1 to TRBJ2-7; D is undetermined. This CDR3 spans 13 amino acids. Germline V CDR1 and CDR2: SGHAT, FQDESV (reference sequence). Trimming pared 3 bases from V and 3 bases from J, leaving 9 bases between. The CDR3 protein is CASSFALNYEQYF. For the CDR3, the DNA is TGTGCCAGCAGCTTTGCACTGAACTACGAGCAGTACTTC.

V and J are TRBV5-4 and TRBJ2-1; 9 positions agree with TRBD1. The trim removed 5 bases at V and 3 bases at J, leaving 6 bases unmatched. This CDR3 comprises 15 residues. Germline V gene lookup returns CDR1 SGHNT and CDR2 YYREEE (reference sequence). In nucleotides, the CDR3 is TGTGCCAGCAGGGGTGGGACAGGGAGCTACAATGAGCAGTTCTTC. It encodes CASRGGTGSYNEQFF.

The chain combines TRBV28 with TRBJ1-1; 9 nucleotides match TRBD1. The CDR3 extends over 15 amino acids. Germline loops: CDR1 MDHEN, CDR2 SYDVKM. J was trimmed by 4 bases and V by 10 bases; bases with no gene match: 13. The CDR3 bases are TGTGCCATCCGGGACAGGGCCCGCGGAATCACTGAAGCTTTCTTT. Protein: CAIRDRARGITEAFF.

The chain couples TRBV4-2 to TRBJ2-1; 9 bases fit TRBD2. The CDR3 is 17 residues long. Germline V gives CDR1 LGHNA, CDR2 YNFKEQ. V gave up 0 bases and J gave up 7 bases; unmatched junction bases: 10. The CDR3 DNA reads TGTGCCAGCAGCCAAGAATGGGGAGCGGGAGGCGGGAATGAGCAGTTCTTC. It yields the protein CASSQEWGAGGGNEQFF.

The chain links TRBV11-3 to TRBJ2-7; D might be TRBD1 (5 bases). CDR3 length equals 14 residues. Trimming removed 3 bases from V and 0 bases from J, with 9 bases in between. CDR1 and CDR2 from the germline V gene are SGHNT and YENEEA. DNA of the CDR3: TGTGCCAGCAGCTTGGGGCCGAGCTCCTACGAGCAGTACTTC. It is translated as CASSLGPSSYEQYF.

This chain uses TRBV10-3 with TRBJ2-7; maybe TRBD1 (6 bases). V lost 2 bases to trimming and J lost 3 bases, with 11 bases between them. Germline CDR1 is ENHRY and CDR2 is SYGVKD. CDR3 length: 14 amino acids. Here the CDR3 reads CAISEQQGIYEQYF. The DNA of the CDR3 is TGTGCCATCAGTGAGCAACAGGGCATCTACGAGCAGTACTTC.

V is TRBV4-1 and J is TRBJ2-6; the match to TRBD1 covers 12 bases. The V segment lost 0 bases and the J segment 4 bases; nucleotides outside the gene matches: 13. The CDR3 is 21 amino acids. Per the germline V gene, CDR1 is MGHRA and CDR2 is YSYEKL. Written as DNA, the CDR3 is TGCGCCAGCAGCCAAGAACTAATTCGTCGGGACAGGGGGCTAGGGGCCAACGTCCTGACTTTC. Its protein is CASSQELIRRDRGLGANVLTF.

The rearrangement uses TRBV19 and TRBJ2-2; D possibly corresponds to TRBD1 (6 bases). The CDR3 spans 17 residues. Trimming removed 1 base at V and 1 base at J, with 13 bases between. Germline V CDR1 and CDR2: LNHDA, SQIVND (reference sequence). The DNA of the CDR3 is TGTGCCAGTAGTATAGGAAGGCAGGGGCAGAACACCGGGGAGCTGTTTTTT. It codes for CASSIGRQGQNTGELFF.

This CDR3 is CASSPTAVRKEETQYF. CDR3 sequence (DNA): TGTGCCAGCAGCCCCACAGCGGTCCGGAAAGAAGAGACCCAGTACTTC. This rearrangement joins TRBV5-4 to TRBJ2-5; a possible D gene is TRBD2 (5 bases). Germline V gene lookup returns CDR1 SGHNT and CDR2 YYREEE (reference sequence). The length of the CDR3 is 16 residues. V lost 4 bases and J lost 3, with 19 bases in between.